This TCR beta chain was profiled in a study of T cell changes during pregnancy in multiple sclerosis. Some clones are missing from TCRdb's copy, which holds only in-frame ones; the method was immunoSEQ multiplex PCR. The sample has 69,000 or so clones; 75% to 95% are singletons. V dropped 5 bases and J dropped 2; count of bases not matched to a gene: 6. Germline V gives CDR1 SQVTM, CDR2 ANQGSEA. The CDR3 sequence is 14 residues long. This chain connects TRBV29-1 to TRBJ2-5; the match to TRBD2 covers 9 bases. This receptor was obtained from a female donor in good health, enrolled as a control in a pregnancy study. The sequenced sample was CD4+ T cells from peripheral blood mononuclear cells, obtained in the third trimester of pregnancy. The CDR3: CSVYVTSGQETQYF. The CDR3 region has the DNA TGCAGCGTTTACGTGACTAGCGGACAAGAGACCCAGTACTTC.